A single sample gave rise to the 30 T cell receptor beta chains below, sequenced in a study of T cell responses to AZD1222 COVID-19 vaccine. Produced via immunoSEQ multiplex PCR; TCRdb's table is partial and in-frame only. Among around 150,000 clones listed, about 90% were seen once. The input for sequencing was peripheral blood, taken 28 days after the second AZD1222 dose. These TCRs come from an adult who received the AZD1222 COVID-19 vaccine.

The genes are TRBV5-1 and TRBJ1-3; tentatively, D is TRBD1 (5 bases). The CDR3 runs to 15 residues. CDR1 and CDR2 from the germline V gene are SGHRS and YFSETQ. V lost 5 bases and J 0 bases, leaving 12 bases between the germline ends. The CDR3 is CASSPGGLSGNTIYF. CDR3 DNA sequence: TGCGCCAGCAGTCCCGGGGGACTCTCTGGAAACACCATATATTTT.

The chain uses TRBV30 and TRBJ1-5; the D gene is possibly TRBD1 (5 bases). V dropped 1 base and J dropped 7 bases, with 11 bases sitting between them. This CDR3 contains 13 residues. The germline V gene encodes CDR1 GTSNPN and CDR2 SVGIG (reference sequence). CDR3 sequence reads: CAWSGGTGQPQHF. The CDR3, as DNA: TGTGCCTGGAGTGGGGGGACGGGACAGCCCCAGCATTTT.

This rearrangement joins TRBV29-1 to TRBJ1-1; D not resolved. Trimming left V 4 bases short and J 1 base short, with 7 bases between. CDR1 SQVTM and CDR2 ANQGSEA come from the germline V gene. The CDR3 spans 12 residues. For the CDR3, the DNA is TGCAGCGTTGGCTCCGGGAACACTGAAGCTTTCTTT. This gives the protein CSVGSGNTEAFF.

This clone showed up just once. This chain's CDR3 is CASRFSGTDAYEQYF. DNA of the CDR3: TGTGCCAGCAGATTTTCCGGGACCGATGCCTACGAGCAGTACTTC. This chain connects TRBV6-5 to TRBJ2-7; TRBD1 or TRBD2 may be the D gene (5 bases each). Germline V gene lookup returns CDR1 MNHEY and CDR2 SVGAGI. The CDR3 covers 15 residues. Trimming took 6 bases from V and 2 from J, leaving 17 bases between them.

J is TRBJ1-6 and V is TRBV2; D gene ambiguous. Trimming pared 9 bases from V and 3 bases from J, leaving 15 bases between. Looked up from germline, CDR1 is SNHLY and CDR2 is FYNNEI. The CDR3 loop spans 15 amino acids. The DNA for the CDR3 is TGTGCCAGAAGTTTTCCCACCCGCTATAATTCACCCCTCCACTTT. Amino acids: CARSFPTRYNSPLHF. Together with reference TRBV2 and TRBJ1-6, the CDR3 gives the full variable domain: EPEVTQTPSHQVTQMGQEVILRCVPISNHLYFYWYRQILGQKVEFLVSFYNNEISEKSEIFDDQFSVERPDGSNFTLKIRSTKLEDSAMYFCARSFPTRYNSPLHFGNGTRLTVT.

V and J are TRBV18 and TRBJ1-2; 8 bases line up with TRBD1. V lost 3 bases to trimming and J lost 8 bases; unmatched junction nucleotides: 8. Germline CDR1 and CDR2: KGHSH and LQKENI. The length of the CDR3 is 14 residues. Written as DNA, the CDR3 is TGTGCCAGCTCACCGGGTGGACAGGGAGGCGGCTACACCTTC. Its translation is CASSPGGQGGGYTF.

The DNA of the CDR3 is TGTGCCAGCAGCCAGACCTGGGCGAGGTGGGAGACCCAGTACTTC. Its protein is CASSQTWARWETQYF. The chain carries TRBV3-1 (or the pseudogene TRBV3-2) and TRBJ2-5, with unresolved D. The length of the CDR3 is 15 residues. The germline V gene encodes CDR1 LGHDT and CDR2 YNNKEL (reference sequence). Trimming removed 3 bases at V and 5 bases at J, with 16 bases between.

V is TRBV9 and J is TRBJ2-5; 10 positions match TRBD2. The CDR3 length is 16 residues. Looked up from germline, CDR1 is SGDLS and CDR2 is YYNGEE. Unmatched junction bases numbered 6, after V lost 0 bases and J lost 4 bases. The DNA of the CDR3 is TGTGCCAGCAGCGTAGGGTTTAAGCGGGGGGGAGAGACCCAGTACTTC. Translation: CASSVGFKRGGETQYF.

This clone was observed once. V and J are TRBV6-1 and TRBJ1-1; D gene ambiguous. The CDR3 has 16 residues. The V gene lost 0 bases and the J gene lost 4 bases, with 15 bases spanning the gap. Germline assignment: CDR1 MNHNS and CDR2 SASEGT. CDR3 in amino acids: CASSEALISHITEAFF. CDR3 DNA sequence: TGTGCCAGCAGTGAAGCGCTAATCTCCCACATCACTGAAGCTTTCTTT.

In regard to this clone: This may come from a read error, since a much larger clone is one base off. J is TRBJ1-2 and V is TRBV5-6; D is ambiguous. CDR3 length: 12 amino acids. CDR1 and CDR2 from the germline V gene are SGHDT and YYEEEE. V lost 4 bases to trimming and J lost 4 bases, with 8 bases between them. CDR3 loop: CASSQDPYGYTF. The CDR3 DNA sequence: TGTGCCAGCAGCCAGGACCCCTATGGCTACACCTTC.

J is TRBJ2-7 and V is TRBV6-5; a weak D match, TRBD1 (7 bases). CDR3 length equals 14 residues. The germline gives CDR1 MNHEY, CDR2 SVGAGI. V dropped 2 bases and J dropped 4 bases, with 12 bases sitting between them. CDR3 DNA: TGTGCCAGCAGTTACGAACAGGGGAGGTACGAGCAGTACTTC. Amino acid sequence: CASSYEQGRYEQYF.

The chain couples TRBV5-1 to TRBJ1-6; tentative D call: TRBD1 (5 bases). The ends were cut back, 4 bases at V and 7 bases at J, with 15 bases in the middle. CDR1 and CDR2 (germline): SGHRS, YFSETQ. This CDR3 has 15 residues. The CDR3 region is CASSPSDSTNSPLHF. The CDR3, as DNA: TGCGCCAGCAGCCCCTCTGACAGTACCAATTCACCCCTCCACTTT.

The chain carries TRBV10-3 and TRBJ1-2; 10 bases line up with TRBD1. The CDR3 loop spans 16 amino acids. Germline V lookup: CDR1 ENHRY, CDR2 SYGVKD. The ends lost 0 bases at V and 2 bases at J; junction bases unmatched: 3. CDR3 DNA: TGTGCCATCAGTGAGTCTGGACAGGGGGTAAACTATGGCTACACCTTC. It specifies CAISESGQGVNYGYTF.

A single count supports this clone. The chain links TRBV7-5 to TRBJ2-3; the listed D gene, TRBD2, was not tested against the DNA. TRBV7-5 corresponds to a pseudogene. The CDR3 is made up of 15 amino acids. CDR3 in amino acids: CARSLGSGDADTQYF. The CDR3 DNA is TGTGCCAGAAGCTTAGGCAGCGGAGACGCAGATACGCAGTATTTT.

The chain couples TRBV7-2 to TRBJ2-7; D may be TRBD2 (6 bases). V was pared by 5 bases and J by 3 bases, with 11 bases between. Germline V gene data show CDR1 as SGHTA and CDR2 as FQGNSA. The CDR3 consists of 13 residues. The CDR3 region is CASSTRRGYEQYF. CDR3 nucleotide sequence: TGTGCCAGCAGCACCCGGAGGGGCTACGAGCAGTACTTC.

CDR3 residues: CASSLGGGITDNEQFF. The CDR3 nucleotides read TGTGCCAGCAGCTTAGGAGGGGGGATCACAGACAATGAGCAGTTCTTC. The chain carries TRBV7-9 and TRBJ2-1; D tentatively fits TRBD1 or TRBD2 (6 bases each). Trimming shortened V by 1 base and J by 5 bases, and 15 bases separated the two germline ends. This CDR3 has 16 amino acids. Germline V lookup: CDR1 SEHNR, CDR2 FQNEAQ (reference sequence).

The rearrangement links TRBV14 to TRBJ1-2, with D unresolved. The CDR3 loop spans 15 amino acids. The germline V and J ends were trimmed by 2 bases and 7 bases, with 17 bases remaining between them. Germline loops: CDR1 SGHDN, CDR2 FVKESK. CDR3 bases: TGTGCCAGCAGCCAAAACGCTGAGGTCAGCCCTGGCTACACCTTC. The encoded protein is CASSQNAEVSPGYTF.

This chain links TRBV4-2 with TRBJ2-5; 8 bases are a match to TRBD2. This CDR3 spans 19 amino acids. Trimming took 1 base from V and 5 from J; bases not matched to a gene: 18. Germline-derived CDR1 and CDR2 are LGHNA and YNFKEQ. The CDR3, as DNA: TGTGCCAGCAGCCAAGCTGGGCTCGGGGGGGGGCGGTTGAGGGAGACCCAGTACTTC. It is translated as CASSQAGLGGGRLRETQYF.

V gene TRBV5-5 combines with J gene TRBJ1-2; a possible D gene is TRBD1 (5 bases). The CDR3 totals 14 residues. V was cut by 4 bases and J by 7 bases, with 17 bases left in between. The germline gives CDR1 SGHKS, CDR2 YYEKEE (reference sequence). The CDR3 here is CASSGERGSFGYTF. The DNA of the CDR3 is TGTGCCAGCAGCGGAGAAAGGGGATCTTTTGGCTACACCTTC.

The V call is TRBV19, the J call TRBJ1-2; TRBD1 agrees at 12 bases. This CDR3 has 15 amino acids. Germline V gene sequence: CDR1 LNHDA, CDR2 SQIVND (reference sequence). V shed 4 bases and J 8 bases; nucleotides not matched to a gene: 8. The CDR3 sequence: CASSTPGTGGWGYTF. The CDR3, as DNA: TGTGCCAGTAGTACACCCGGGACAGGGGGCTGGGGCTACACCTTC.

V usage is TRBV11-3 and J usage is TRBJ1-6; maybe TRBD1 (6 bases). The CDR3 consists of 13 residues. Trimming cost V 3 bases and J 7 bases, with 7 bases left between them. Germline CDR1 is SGHNT and CDR2 is YENEEA. The CDR3 coding sequence is TGTGCCAGCAGCTTCGGACAGAATTCACCCCTCCACTTT. Translation gives CASSFGQNSPLHF. The entire variable domain, with the rest obtained from reference TRBV11-3 and TRBJ1-6, is as follows: EAGVVQSPRYKIIEKKQPVAFWCNPISGHNTLYWYLQNLGQGPELLIRYENEEAVDDSQLPKDRFSAERLKGVDSTLKIQPAELGDSAVYLCASSFGQNSPLHFGNGTRLTVT.

This clone was counted a few times. V is TRBV25-1 and J is TRBJ2-7; 11 bases are shared with TRBD2. This CDR3 has 17 residues. J lost 2 bases, V lost 8 bases, and 14 bases had no gene match. Germline-derived CDR1 and CDR2 are MGHDK and SYGVNS. The CDR3 sequence is CASGSILTSGGTYEQYF. In DNA form, the CDR3 reads TGTGCCAGCGGATCAATACTTACTAGCGGGGGTACCTACGAGCAGTACTTC.

The chain couples TRBV11-2 to TRBJ2-5; 10 bases are a match to TRBD1. The CDR3 is made up of 15 amino acids. Germline trimming cut 0 bases from V and 4 bases from J; bases unmatched to any gene: 2. CDR1 SGHAT and CDR2 FQNNGV come from the germline V gene. CDR3 region: CASSLEGDRGETQYF. The CDR3 nucleotides read TGTGCCAGCAGCTTAGAAGGGGACAGGGGAGAGACCCAGTACTTC.

V and J are TRBV12-3 or TRBV12-4 and TRBJ1-1; D is uncertain. Trimming cost V 3 bases and J 6 bases, with 8 bases left between them. CDR3 length: 12 residues. CDR3 amino acids: CASSFNVAEAFF. CDR3 coding DNA: TGTGCCAGCAGTTTTAATGTAGCTGAAGCTTTCTTT.

The J gene is TRBJ1-1, the V gene TRBV5-1; no definite D call. The CDR3 runs to 13 residues. V was clipped by 4 bases and J by 0 bases, with 7 bases between them. CDR1 SGHRS and CDR2 YFSETQ come from the germline V gene. CDR3 nucleotide sequence: TGCGCCAGCAGCCGCAGTATGAACACTGAAGCTTTCTTT. Protein sequence: CASSRSMNTEAFF.

This clone was counted once. The chain links TRBV9 to TRBJ1-1; no clear D. The germline V and J ends were trimmed by 0 bases and 7 bases, with 10 bases remaining between them. Germline-derived CDR1 and CDR2 are SGDLS and YYNGEE. The CDR3 totals 13 residues. In nucleotides, the CDR3 is TGTGCCAGCAGCGTAGGCGGGTCCGGTGAAGCTTTCTTT. Protein product: CASSVGGSGEAFF.

The chain employs TRBV5-8 and TRBJ1-2, with D possibly being TRBD1 (6 bases). Germline V gene data show CDR1 as SGHTS and CDR2 as YDEGEE. V dropped 2 bases and J dropped 8 bases, with 25 bases sitting between them. This CDR3 is built from 17 residues. This CDR3 is CASSFNQGGNTLKGYTF. CDR3 nucleotides: TGTGCCAGCAGCTTTAACCAAGGGGGGAATACACTAAAGGGCTACACCTTC.

The chain employs TRBV9 and TRBJ1-2, with a weak D call TRBD1 (6 bases). V lost 3 bases and J lost 8, with 17 bases in between. Germline-derived CDR1 and CDR2 are SGDLS and YYNGEE. The CDR3 totals 14 residues. CDR3 nucleotides: TGTGCCAGCAGCGCCGGGGCGGCCCAGGGGGGCTACACCTTC. Translation: CASSAGAAQGGYTF.

The chain links TRBV5-8 to TRBJ1-5; no clear D gene. CDR1 and CDR2 (germline): SGHTS, YDEGEE. V dropped 0 bases and J dropped 0 bases, with 7 bases sitting between them. This CDR3 is 15 amino acids long. The CDR3 spells CASSLGRYSNQPQHF. For the CDR3, the DNA is TGTGCCAGCAGCTTGGGCAGATATAGCAATCAGCCCCAGCATTTT.

This chain links TRBV11-2 with TRBJ1-1; D remains unclear. CDR1 is SGHAT and CDR2 is FQNNGV in the germline V gene. The CDR3 consists of 14 residues. V shed 1 base and J shed 5 bases, with 11 bases lying between them. The CDR3 DNA sequence: TGTGCCAGCAGCTTAGTGGTGAGAACAACTGAAGCTTTCTTT. Translating gives CASSLVVRTTEAFF.